The subject of this entry is one T cell receptor (beta chain). Isolated per sample were at least 6.5 million PBMCs. The second PCR ran about 7 to 12 cycles with a sample-barcoded 5' primer and J-beta primers. TCRdb fed the 5' RACE reads into MiXCR, producing one record per CDR3 protein. The sample lists 780,000 or so distinct CDR3 sequences, roughly 25% seen once, with 3.7% in the top ten. This specimen belongs to a study of blood T cells in healthy people across ages. These same records also appear under a second study, on T cells of mothers and their children.

The sequence derives from a boy younger than 18 in good health. The specimen sequenced was blood.

DNA for the CDR3: TGTGCCAGCAGCCGACCCCGGGACAGGCAAGGACTAGCGGGAGATCACGAGCAGTACTTC. As protein: CASSRPRDRQGLAGDHEQYF. The rearrangement links TRBV6-1 to TRBJ2-7, with TRBD2 matching over 13 bases. The CDR3 runs 20 residues. Unmatched junction bases numbered 22, after V lost 6 bases and J lost 5 bases. The germline V gene encodes CDR1 MNHNS and CDR2 SASEGT.